This TCR beta chain was recorded in a study of blood T cell repertoires in COVID-19. Study overall: The samples span acute and convalescent COVID-19 from the United States, Italy and Spain. The cDNA or gDNA used as material had been derived from T cells, B-cell-depleted T cells, or PBMCs.

The germline V and J ends were trimmed by 3 bases and 1 base, with 7 bases remaining between them. CDR1 is SNHLY, CDR2 FYNNEI, per germline. The CDR3 is 14 amino acids. Followed over time, Seattle patients had been enrolled while infection was active. Here immunoSEQ multiplex PCR was the method, and the copy in TCRdb shows in-frame clones only, minus some. Of about 170,000 clones listed, approximately 84% are singletons. The clonotype was recovered from a woman at least 80 years old with COVID-19, enrolled during active disease. Sequencing was carried out using peripheral blood. The J gene is TRBJ2-1, the V gene TRBV2, with D possibly being TRBD1 (6 bases). The CDR3 DNA reads TGTGCCAGCAGTGAGGACAGATCCTACAATGAGCAGTTCTTC. Protein: CASSEDRSYNEQFF.